This T cell receptor beta chain was obtained from a study of CD8 T cell repertoires and HIV-1 epitope variants. Study context: Twenty-five autologous and known Gag and Nef epitope variant peptides each stimulated T cells separately. T cells were cultured for approximately ten days with cytokines added on days 3 and 7.

The repertoire was sequenced with immunoSEQ multiplex PCR; TCRdb's copy has only in-frame clones and lacks some. The table records more than 85,000 clones, over 70% of them present only once. This clone appeared once. In germline, CDR1 is KGHSH, CDR2 LQKENI. The CDR3 is 15 residues long. The J segment lost 3 bases and the V segment lost 1 base, leaving 5 bases of the junction unmatched. The sequenced sample consisted of uncultured baseline CD8+ T cells from peripheral blood mononuclear cells (PBMCs). The rearrangement uses TRBV18 and TRBJ2-7; 8 bases map to TRBD1. This receptor was identified in a male donor with HIV. CDR3 region: CASSPLDRGGYEQYF. The CDR3 region has the DNA TGTGCCAGCTCACCACTCGACAGGGGCGGCTACGAGCAGTACTTC.